The 7 T cell receptor beta chains given below trace back to one sample, sequenced in a study of blood T cell repertoires in COVID-19 (TCRdb year 2020). Libraries were constructed by the immunoSEQ multiplex PCR assay. TCRdb carries this immuneACCESS record with in-frame sequences only. Its versions omit some clonotypes, under half of them owing to an unresolved V gene in the studies checked, with the rest unexplained. Recorded for this sample are approximately 150,000 clones; over 85% of them occurred a single time. 18% of the sample goes to the ten largest clones. The sample consisted of peripheral blood. Source of these receptors: a man in his 60s with active or convalescent COVID-19.

The chain employs TRBV27 and TRBJ2-7, with 9 bases identical to TRBD1. V lost 4 bases, J lost 3 bases, and 10 bases stayed unmatched. Germline V gene data show CDR1 as MNHEY and CDR2 as SMNVEV (reference sequence). The CDR3 consists of 16 residues. CDR3 protein: CASSYGQGFAIYEQYF. DNA of the CDR3: TGTGCCAGCAGTTATGGACAGGGGTTTGCCATCTACGAGCAGTACTTC.

This chain connects TRBV5-1 to TRBJ1-1; TRBD1 aligns across 9 bases. Germline V gene lookup returns CDR1 SGHRS and CDR2 YFSETQ. The CDR3 is 14 amino acids. V lost 3 bases and J lost 5; bases outside the gene matches: 5. DNA for the CDR3: TGCGCCAGCAGCTGGGACAGGGACGGTACTGAAGCTTTCTTT. Translating it yields CASSWDRDGTEAFF.

V is TRBV5-6 and J is TRBJ1-2; 8 positions match TRBD1. The CDR3 totals 17 residues. From germline, CDR1 is SGHDT and CDR2 YYEEEE. After removal of 1 base from V and 6 bases from J, the junction contained 14 bases not matched to a gene. CDR3 region: CASSLRTGFTSSNGYTF. The CDR3 nucleotides are TGTGCCAGCAGCTTGAGGACAGGGTTCACCTCGTCCAATGGCTACACCTTC.

The chain links TRBV2 to TRBJ1-2; possibly TRBD1 for D (6 bases). Per the germline V gene, CDR1 is SNHLY and CDR2 is FYNNEI. Trimming left V 1 base short and J 4 bases short, with 10 bases between. The CDR3 loop spans 14 amino acids. The CDR3: CASSEVGTSYGYTF. Written as DNA, the CDR3 is TGTGCCAGCAGTGAAGTCGGGACAAGCTATGGCTACACCTTC. Full variable domain (missing parts from reference TRBV2 and TRBJ1-2): EPEVTQTPSHQVTQMGQEVILRCVPISNHLYFYWYRQILGQKVEFLVSFYNNEISEKSEIFDDQFSVERPDGSNFTLKIRSTKLEDSAMYFCASSEVGTSYGYTFGSGTRLTVV.

The chain couples TRBV6-1 to TRBJ2-2; 8 bases are shared with TRBD2. The CDR3 length is 16 residues. CDR1 and CDR2 from the germline V gene are MNHNS and SASEGT. The J segment lost 0 bases and the V segment lost 4 bases, leaving 4 bases of the junction unmatched. CDR3 sequence reads: CASSAGGGANTGELFF. The CDR3 DNA reads TGTGCCAGCAGTGCCGGGGGGGGCGCGAACACCGGGGAGCTGTTTTTT.

For the CDR3, the DNA is TGTGCCAGCAGTTACGACAGTTCCACTTATGGCTACACCTTC. Translated, it gives CASSYDSSTYGYTF. The genes are TRBV6-2 or TRBV6-3 and TRBJ1-2; a possible D gene is TRBD1 (5 bases). Germline CDR1 reads MNHEY; CDR2 reads SVGEGT. V lost 2 bases, J lost 5 bases, and 12 bases lay in between. The CDR3 has 14 residues.

This chain links TRBV23-1 with TRBJ1-3; D gene uncertain. TRBV23-1 is an open reading frame, and its role is uncertain. V was shortened by 6 bases and J by 9 bases, with 15 bases between the two germline ends. The length of the CDR3 is 13 residues. The CDR3 loop is CASRQNGFTTIYF. The CDR3 bases are TGCGCCAGCAGACAAAACGGGTTCACCACCATATATTTT.